The subject of this entry is one TCR beta chain. The antigen is undetermined. This sample is part of a study of cytomegalovirus exposure and HLA in healthy donors. Both 60 Vbeta primers and 13 Jbeta primers went into the PCR. Per the original data handling: A later analysis counted about 80 million unique TCR beta chains, 10 million to 12 million shared. Measured with immunoSEQ multiplex PCR; TCRdb has only the in-frame clones, and not every one. V and J calls and clone size come straight from that table; D and trimming were deduced from the DNA. The table lists over 100,000 clones. General observations from the study: A later analysis found that most CMV-associated TCR beta chains appeared HLA-restricted.

The TCR sequence derives from a middle-aged man in good health and CMV-seropositive. Sequenced material: PBMCs.

In nucleotides, the CDR3 is TGTGCCAGCAGTTACGCTTTGGGGCCGGGGAGGGAGCAGTACTTC. It yields the protein CASSYALGPGREQYF. The chain is built from TRBV6-5 and TRBJ2-7; maybe TRBD2 (6 bases). Per germline, CDR1 MNHEY and CDR2 SVGAGI. V was trimmed by 2 bases and J by 7 bases, leaving 18 bases between them. This CDR3 spans 15 amino acids.